Following are 8 T cell receptor beta chains from one sample sequenced in a study of a mutant IDH1 vaccine in newly diagnosed glioma. Assay: immunoSEQ multiplex PCR; the TCRdb copy retains only in-frame clones and omits some. The sample records roughly 51,000 clones, around 80% being singletons. Time point described: week 5, during vaccination. A 20-mer mutant IDH1 peptide at 300 ug was injected subcutaneously with topical imiquimod. No antigen has been assigned to these receptors. The sequenced sample was PBMCs, obtained from a glioma patient whose treatment included an IDH1 peptide vaccine. These receptors originate from a man under 40 with glioma.

The chain is built from TRBV28 and TRBJ1-1, with D perhaps TRBD1 (5 bases). V was cut by 2 bases and J by 14 bases, with 18 bases left in between. Germline values: CDR1 MDHEN, CDR2 SYDVKM. The CDR3 runs to 13 residues. Here the CDR3 reads CASSLPRFGRAFF. CDR3 DNA: TGTGCCAGCAGTTTACCCCGGTTTGGCAGGGCGTTCTTT.

V usage is TRBV5-1 and J usage is TRBJ2-1; 10 positions match TRBD2. The CDR3 spans 16 residues. The V and J ends lost 4 bases and 3 bases, in that order; junction bases with no gene match: 7. Looked up from germline, CDR1 is SGHRS and CDR2 is YFSETQ. The CDR3, as DNA: TGCGCCAGCAGCCTAGAGCGGGGGGGCCTCTACAATGAGCAGTTCTTC. As protein: CASSLERGGLYNEQFF.

The chain couples TRBV6-1 to TRBJ2-7; D is perhaps TRBD1 or TRBD2 (5 bases each). CDR3 length: 14 residues. The germline V and J ends were trimmed by 6 bases and 0 bases, with 12 bases remaining between them. CDR1 and CDR2 from the germline V gene are MNHNS and SASEGT. CDR3 residues: CASSPGRISYEQYF. The CDR3 region has the DNA TGTGCCAGCAGCCCGGGACGGATCTCCTACGAGCAGTACTTC.

The V and J genes are TRBV28 and TRBJ2-7; 9 positions match TRBD1. The CDR3 is 16 amino acids. Germline CDR1 MDHEN, CDR2 SYDVKM. V trimming: 4 bases; J trimming: 0 bases; junction bases outside the gene matches: 7. The CDR3 here is CASSSSGTGHSYEQYF. CDR3 coding DNA: TGTGCCAGCAGTTCCTCCGGGACAGGGCACTCCTACGAGCAGTACTTC.

This chain links TRBV5-1 with TRBJ2-2; no reliable D call. The CDR3 extends over 14 amino acids. V was trimmed by 0 bases and J by 4 bases, leaving 7 bases between them. The germline gives CDR1 SGHRS, CDR2 YFSETQ. The chain's CDR3 is CASSLALPTGELFF. DNA of the CDR3: TGCGCCAGCAGCTTGGCCCTGCCCACCGGGGAGCTGTTTTTT.

The genes are TRBV7-9 and TRBJ2-7; TRBD2 matches 8 bases. V was clipped by 5 bases and J by 0 bases; unmatched bases: 6. Germline V gives CDR1 SEHNR, CDR2 FQNEAQ (reference sequence). The CDR3 is 15 residues long. CDR3 sequence: CASSATGLASYEQYF. For the CDR3, the DNA is TGTGCCAGCAGCGCCACTGGACTAGCCTCCTACGAGCAGTACTTC.

DNA of the CDR3: TGTGCCAGCAGTGACGGGGCGCGGGGGGATCAGCCCCAGCATTTT. The encoded protein is CASSDGARGDQPQHF. The chain links TRBV2 to TRBJ1-5; weak D call: TRBD1 (5 bases). The CDR3 is 15 amino acids. The V gene's germline CDR1 is SNHLY and CDR2 FYNNEI. Deletions cut 3 bases from V and 5 bases from J, with 14 bases between. The full variable domain, its missing parts supplied by reference TRBV2 and TRBJ1-5, is EPEVTQTPSHQVTQMGQEVILRCVPISNHLYFYWYRQILGQKVEFLVSFYNNEISEKSEIFDDQFSVERPDGSNFTLKIRSTKLEDSAMYFCASSDGARGDQPQHFGDGTRLSIL.

The genes are TRBV7-9 and TRBJ1-2; D is ambiguous. Trimming left V 1 base short and J 3 bases short, with 6 bases between. CDR1 is SEHNR, CDR2 FQNEAQ, per germline (reference sequence). The CDR3 runs to 13 residues. CDR3 sequence reads: CASSLGLDYGYTF. The DNA of the CDR3 is TGTGCCAGCAGCTTAGGGCTGGACTATGGCTACACCTTC.